This T cell receptor (beta chain) was profiled in a study of shared clonotypes between healthy human individuals. For the study at large: A couple of female and a few male donors aged 18 to 49 were enrolled. Each donor had three CD4 naive, three CD4 memory, two CD8 naive and one CD8 memory plate.

Study-level points and caveats: Shared across a few donors were roughly 5.3% of the naive CD4 clonotypes. Unshared clonotypes carried lower generation probabilities than those common to all four donors.

The table came from immunoSEQ multiplex PCR; TCRdb's copy has only in-frame clones and leaves some out. The data contain under 1,900,000 clones, less than 99% of them singletons. On this clone itself: The antigen is not known.

This CDR3 spans 14 amino acids. Germline values: CDR1 SGDLS, CDR2 YYNGEE. V trimming: 4 bases; J trimming: 7 bases; junction bases outside the gene matches: 6. This chain connects TRBV9 to TRBJ2-2; 8 positions match TRBD1. This TCR was recovered from a man aged 25-45 years in good health. The sequenced sample was naive CD4+ T cells sorted from blood. This sample's subset: CD45RA+ positively selected. The CDR3 DNA follows: TGTGCCAGCAGCTCTCACAGGGGGTTCGGGGAGCTGTTTTTT. Translated, it gives CASSSHRGFGELFF. Based on the CDR3 plus reference TRBV9 and TRBJ2-2, the full variable domain is DSGVTQTPKHLITATGQRVTLRCSPRSGDLSVYWYQQSLDQGLQFLIQYYNGEERAKGNILERFSAQQFPDLHSELNLSSLELGDSALYFCASSSHRGFGELFFGEGSRLTVL.